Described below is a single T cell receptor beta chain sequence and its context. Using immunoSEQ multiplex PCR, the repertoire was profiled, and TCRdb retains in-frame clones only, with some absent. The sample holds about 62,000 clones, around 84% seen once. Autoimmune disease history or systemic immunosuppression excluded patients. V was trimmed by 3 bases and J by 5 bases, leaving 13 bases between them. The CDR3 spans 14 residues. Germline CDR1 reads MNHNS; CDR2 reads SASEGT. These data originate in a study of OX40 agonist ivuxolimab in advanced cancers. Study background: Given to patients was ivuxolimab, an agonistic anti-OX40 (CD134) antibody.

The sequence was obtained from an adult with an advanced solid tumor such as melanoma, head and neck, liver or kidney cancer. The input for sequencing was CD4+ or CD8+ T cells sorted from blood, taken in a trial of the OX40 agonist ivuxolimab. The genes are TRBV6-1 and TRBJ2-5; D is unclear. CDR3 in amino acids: CASSDLVTRETQYF. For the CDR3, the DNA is TGTGCCAGCAGTGACTTGGTAACGAGGGAGACCCAGTACTTC.